What follows are 27 T cell receptor beta chains derived from one specimen sequenced in a study of CD8 T cells in ankylosing spondylitis. Via MiXCR, TCRdb re-called the 5' RACE reads, giving one row per CDR3 protein. The data show some 130,000 distinct CDR3 sequences, around 7.9% seen once. Material: blood, either unsorted or a sorted T cell fraction (not recorded which). The receptors were sampled from a female donor with ankylosing spondylitis or in good health (not recorded which).

This clonotype was recorded many times. The chain recombines TRBV6-1 with TRBJ2-7; D perhaps matches TRBD1 (5 bases). The V gene lost 3 bases and the J gene lost 2 bases, with 14 bases spanning the gap. The CDR3 is 15 amino acids. The germline V gene encodes CDR1 MNHNS and CDR2 SASEGT. The chain's CDR3 is CASSEPTGKPYEQYF. The CDR3 region has the DNA TGTGCCAGCAGTGAGCCAACAGGAAAGCCCTACGAGCAGTACTTC.

This clonotype showed up many times. The chain uses TRBV28 and TRBJ1-1; D remains ambiguous. Trimming took off 4 bases at V and 10 bases at J, with 10 bases between the two ends. This CDR3 contains 11 residues. Germline CDR1 reads MDHEN; CDR2 reads SYDVKM. The CDR3 sequence: CASSSPPRAFF. The CDR3 coding sequence is TGTGCCAGCAGTTCACCCCCGCGAGCTTTCTTT.

This clonotype was seen at least ten times. The chain links TRBV5-1 to TRBJ2-7; D possibly corresponds to TRBD2 (6 bases). The germline V gene encodes CDR1 SGHRS and CDR2 YFSETQ. The CDR3 totals 13 residues. The germline V and J ends were trimmed by 4 bases and 2 bases, with 10 bases remaining between them. CDR3 coding DNA: TGCGCCAGCAGCGGGACTCCTACCTACGAGCAGTACTTC. Amino acid sequence: CASSGTPTYEQYF.

This clonotype was detected ten times or more. V gene TRBV4-2 combines with J gene TRBJ1-6, with D unresolved. Germline V gene data show CDR1 as LGHNA and CDR2 as YNFKEQ. This CDR3 is 15 amino acids long. The germline V and J ends were trimmed by 1 base and 12 bases, with 16 bases remaining between them. The DNA of the CDR3 is TGTGCCAGCAGCCAAGGGGAGACGGGGAATGGACCCCTCCACTTT. It specifies CASSQGETGNGPLHF.

This clonotype has at least ten counts. This rearrangement joins TRBV4-1 to TRBJ2-1; the D is unclear. The V end was cut by 0 bases, the J end by 4 bases, with 10 bases between. The germline V gene encodes CDR1 MGHRA and CDR2 YSYEKL. CDR3 length: 15 amino acids. CDR3 sequence reads: CASSQEGNPYNEQFF. The CDR3 DNA follows: TGCGCCAGCAGCCAAGAGGGCAACCCTTACAATGAGCAGTTCTTC.

This clonotype was recorded at least ten times. The V call is TRBV18, the J call TRBJ1-1, with 9 bases fitting TRBD1. CDR1 KGHSH and CDR2 LQKENI come from the germline V gene. J was trimmed by 1 base and V by 5 bases; bases with no gene match: 2. This CDR3 contains 14 residues. For the CDR3, the DNA is TGTGCCAGCTCAATGGGACAGGGGAACACTGAAGCTTTCTTT. Amino acids: CASSMGQGNTEAFF.

In this sample, this clonotype turned up many times. The J gene is TRBJ1-2, the V gene TRBV4-3; the D is unclear. V was clipped by 0 bases and J by 4 bases, with 6 bases between them. CDR1 LGHNA and CDR2 YSLEER come from the germline V gene. The CDR3 has 13 residues. In nucleotides, the CDR3 is TGCGCCAGCAGCCAAGAGTTGTCCTATGGCTACACCTTC. Translation gives CASSQELSYGYTF.

This clonotype was detected many times. The chain employs TRBV2 and TRBJ1-3; D is perhaps TRBD1 (5 bases). This CDR3 region has 15 residues. Germline V gene data show CDR1 as SNHLY and CDR2 as FYNNEI. Trimming stripped 6 bases from V and 0 bases from J, with 12 bases between. This CDR3 reads CASSRDPDSGNTIYF. As DNA, the CDR3 is TGTGCCAGCAGCCGGGACCCCGACTCTGGAAACACCATATATTTT.

This clonotype showed up many times. The J gene is TRBJ1-2, the V gene TRBV6-5, with 7 bases identical to TRBD1. Germline-derived CDR1 and CDR2 are MNHEY and SVGAGI. The CDR3 sequence is 16 residues long. V lost 0 bases, J lost 5 bases, and 9 bases stayed unmatched. This chain's CDR3 is CASSYSSGQATYGYTF. CDR3 in DNA: TGTGCCAGCAGTTACTCGAGTGGACAGGCAACTTATGGCTACACCTTC.

The sample holds a few counts of this clonotype. The chain uses TRBV12-3 or TRBV12-4 and TRBJ2-3; 11 bases are a match to TRBD2. The CDR3 is 16 residues long. The ends lost 4 bases at V and 2 bases at J; junction bases unmatched: 5. As DNA, the CDR3 is TGTGCCAGCAGTTCGCGACTAGCGGGGCACACAGATACGCAGTATTTT. Encoded protein: CASSSRLAGHTDTQYF.

This clonotype was recorded at least ten times. The genes are TRBV4-3 and TRBJ1-2, with D possibly matching TRBD1 (6 bases). The germline CDR1 and CDR2 sequences are LGHNA and YSLEER. V lost 0 bases to trimming and J lost 8 bases, with 10 bases between them. The CDR3 loop spans 13 amino acids. The CDR3 region has the DNA TGCGCCAGCAGCCAAGACAGGGGTAACGGCTACACCTTC. It yields the protein CASSQDRGNGYTF.

This clonotype has ten or more counts. The J gene is TRBJ2-5, the V gene TRBV6-5, with D tentatively TRBD2 (6 bases). V lost 2 bases, J lost 0 bases, and 7 bases lay in between. CDR3 length: 14 amino acids. CDR1 and CDR2 (germline): MNHEY, SVGAGI. CDR3 amino acids: CASSYERDQETQYF. In nucleotides, the CDR3 is TGTGCCAGCAGTTACGAGCGGGACCAAGAGACCCAGTACTTC.

There are many counts of this clonotype. CDR3 loop: CASSFGRGEKLFF. The CDR3 DNA follows: TGTGCCAGCAGTTTTGGCCGAGGGGAAAAACTGTTTTTT. V gene TRBV12-3 or TRBV12-4 combines with J gene TRBJ1-4; D is uncertain. This CDR3 region has 13 residues. Deletions cut 3 bases from V and 8 bases from J, with 10 bases between.

In its sample, this clonotype was seen many times. This chain links TRBV3-1 with TRBJ1-6; TRBD1 might be the D (5 bases). Germline loops: CDR1 LGHDT, CDR2 YNNKEL (reference sequence). The CDR3 is made up of 15 amino acids. V shed 0 bases and J shed 13 bases, with 16 bases lying between them. This chain's CDR3 is CASSQDPPGKRPLHF. The CDR3 nucleotides are TGTGCCAGCAGCCAAGACCCCCCAGGGAAGCGGCCCCTCCACTTT. Combining the CDR3 with reference TRBV3-1 and TRBJ1-6 gives the whole variable domain DTAVSQTPKYLVTQMGNDKSIKCEQNLGHDTMYWYKQDSKKFLKIMFSYNNKELIINETVPNRFSPKSPDKAHLNLHINSLELGDSAVYFCASSQDPPGKRPLHFGNGTRLTVT.

Only a few counts were recorded for this clonotype. The chain links TRBV7-6 to TRBJ1-5; weak D call: TRBD1 (6 bases). Germline CDR1 SGHVS, CDR2 FNYEAQ. This CDR3 contains 13 residues. V dropped 5 bases and J dropped 10 bases, with 15 bases sitting between them. CDR3 region: CASSMYRAAPQHF. The CDR3 region has the DNA TGTGCCAGCAGCATGTACAGGGCCGCCCCCCAGCATTTT.

This clonotype came up many times. The genes are TRBV10-3 and TRBJ2-7; 9 bases align to TRBD1. The V segment lost 6 bases and the J segment 1 base; nucleotides outside the gene matches: 10. The CDR3 is 16 residues long. CDR1 and CDR2 from the germline V gene are ENHRY and SYGVKD. CDR3 sequence: CAISDVGQGQSYEQYF. The CDR3 bases are TGTGCCATCAGCGACGTAGGACAGGGGCAATCCTACGAGCAGTACTTC.

This clonotype has a count of ten or more. The V gene is TRBV12-3 or TRBV12-4, the J gene TRBJ2-3; 9 nucleotides align to TRBD2. The V gene end was trimmed by 6 bases and the J gene end by 0 bases; junction bases not matched to a gene: 4. The CDR3 consists of 15 residues. CDR3 coding DNA: TGTGCCAGCAGCCTTAGCGGGGGCAGCACAGATACGCAGTATTTT. Its translation is CASSLSGGSTDTQYF.

This clonotype was counted at least ten times. The CDR3 sequence: CASSLVLGAVNIQYF. In nucleotides, the CDR3 is TGTGCCAGCAGCTTGGTGTTAGGGGCGGTAAACATTCAGTACTTC. The chain carries TRBV5-6 and TRBJ2-4; D possibly corresponds to TRBD1 (5 bases). Germline V lookup: CDR1 SGHDT, CDR2 YYEEEE. This CDR3 contains 15 residues. V lost 0 bases to trimming and J lost 6 bases, with 13 bases between them.

This clonotype was seen repeatedly, ten times or more. The rearrangement links TRBV6-2 or TRBV6-3 to TRBJ1-1, with 7 nucleotides matching TRBD1. V lost 4 bases and J lost 4; bases outside the gene matches: 9. Germline V CDR1 and CDR2: MNHEY, SVGEGT. The CDR3 sequence is 15 residues long. The CDR3 DNA sequence: TGTGCCAGCAGTTCCCTTGGGACAGCCTTCACTGAAGCTTTCTTT. Amino acids: CASSSLGTAFTEAFF.

The V call is TRBV6-1, the J call TRBJ1-2; possible D gene TRBD1, 5 bases. The CDR3 extends over 14 amino acids. V was cut by 6 bases and J by 1 base, with 12 bases left in between. Germline lookup yields CDR1 MNHNS and CDR2 SASEGT. For the CDR3, the DNA is TGTGCCAGCAGATTCCGGGACGATAACTATGGCTACACCTTC. Protein sequence: CASRFRDDNYGYTF.

This chain joins TRBV7-9 and TRBJ2-1, with TRBD2 matching over 10 bases. With V trimmed by 1 base and J by 6 bases, 3 bases remained unmatched. Germline CDR1 SEHNR, CDR2 FQNEAQ (reference sequence). The CDR3 length is 15 residues. The chain's CDR3 is CASSLGLAGSNEQFF. The CDR3 region has the DNA TGTGCCAGCAGCTTAGGACTAGCGGGTTCCAATGAGCAGTTCTTC.

At least ten counts were recorded for this clonotype. This chain links TRBV3-1 with TRBJ2-3; 11 bases map to TRBD2. V dropped 2 bases and J dropped 1; count of bases not matched to a gene: 5. CDR3 length: 17 residues. Germline CDR1 and CDR2: LGHDT and YNNKEL (reference sequence). CDR3 sequence: CASSQLIAGGGTDTQYF. CDR3 nucleotide sequence: TGTGCCAGCAGCCAATTGATAGCGGGGGGGGGCACAGATACGCAGTATTTT.

This clonotype has at least ten counts. Germline and junction disagree at one end, which may indicate a read error. This chain uses TRBV7-2 with TRBJ2-1, with 16 nucleotides matching TRBD2. The germline V gene encodes CDR1 SGHTA and CDR2 FQGNSA. The CDR3 is 15 amino acids. The CDR3 is CASSSTGTSGGERFF. The CDR3 nucleotides read TGTGCCAGCAGCTCCACCGGGACTAGCGGGGGGGAGCGGTTCTTC.

V gene TRBV5-1 combines with J gene TRBJ2-5, with 13 bases matching TRBD2. The CDR3 extends over 15 amino acids. The trim removed 2 bases at V and 5 bases at J, leaving 3 bases unmatched. The germline gives CDR1 SGHRS, CDR2 YFSETQ. The CDR3 region has the DNA TGCGCCAGCAGCTTTGGGACTAGCGGGACGGAGACCCAGTACTTC. Translated: CASSFGTSGTETQYF. Full variable domain (remainder filled in from reference TRBV5-1 and TRBJ2-5): KAGVTQTPRYLIKTRGQQVTLSCSPISGHRSVSWYQQTPGQGLQFLFEYFSETQRNKGNFPGRFSGRQFSNSRSEMNVSTLELGDSALYLCASSFGTSGTETQYFGPGTRLLVL.

This clonotype came up many times. The chain couples TRBV5-1 to TRBJ2-5; 7 bases fit TRBD2. V lost 1 base and J lost 0; bases outside the gene matches: 0. Germline V gene lookup returns CDR1 SGHRS and CDR2 YFSETQ. This CDR3 has 14 residues. The CDR3 region is CASSLRGDQETQYF. DNA of the CDR3: TGCGCCAGCAGCTTGCGGGGGGACCAAGAGACCCAGTACTTC.

This clonotype was seen at least ten times. The chain links TRBV5-1 to TRBJ2-3; D may be TRBD1 (6 bases). The CDR3 extends over 16 amino acids. Germline V CDR1 and CDR2: SGHRS, YFSETQ. Trimming pared 1 base from V and 2 bases from J, leaving 14 bases between. The chain's CDR3 is CASSLSQGSVTDTQYF. In DNA form, the CDR3 reads TGCGCCAGCAGCTTGAGCCAGGGGTCTGTCACAGATACGCAGTATTTT.

The chain couples TRBV5-1 to TRBJ2-1, with TRBD1 as a possible D gene (5 bases). Germline CDR1 is SGHRS and CDR2 is YFSETQ. The CDR3 totals 14 residues. The germline V and J ends were trimmed by 4 bases and 5 bases, with 13 bases remaining between them. The CDR3 is CASSPNRGNNEQFF. DNA for the CDR3: TGCGCCAGCAGCCCCAATAGGGGCAACAATGAGCAGTTCTTC.